A selection of T cell receptor beta chains follows, all from one sample in a study of T cell responses to AZD1222 COVID-19 vaccine. Libraries were prepared by immunoSEQ multiplex PCR; TCRdb keeps only in-frame clonotypes and omits some of them. This table holds about 130,000 clones, roughly 90% found once. Material: peripheral blood, obtained on day 0 of AZD1222 vaccination. The receptors derive from an adult in good health. Both conserved end residues are trimmed from each CDR3. D genes are given only for firm matches.

J gene: TRBJ1-2
D gene: -
V gene: TRBV5-5
CDR3 protein: ASSLEFQGRGYGYT

J gene: TRBJ1-5
D gene: -
V gene: TRBV18
CDR3 protein: ASSPSLGGGSNQPQH

J gene: TRBJ1-3
D gene: -
V gene: TRBV3-1/TRBV3-2
CDR3 protein: ASSQIVGNTIY

J gene: TRBJ1-6
D gene: -
V gene: TRBV19
CDR3 protein: ASSQGGLNSPLH

J gene: TRBJ1-2
D gene: -
V gene: TRBV2
CDR3 protein: ASRTSGPANYGYT

J gene: TRBJ2-5
D gene: -
V gene: TRBV5-4
CDR3 protein: ASTSVGEQETQY

J gene: TRBJ1-5
D gene: -
V gene: TRBV18
CDR3 protein: ASSPATGGKQPQH

J gene: TRBJ2-3
D gene: -
V gene: TRBV25-1
CDR3 protein: ASRSTGEDPDTQY

J gene: TRBJ1-2
D gene: -
V gene: TRBV9
CDR3 protein: ASSGRGVSVGLYGYT

J gene: TRBJ2-1
D gene: -
V gene: TRBV10-1
CDR3 protein: ASSGDYNEQF

J gene: TRBJ2-7
D gene: TRBD2
V gene: TRBV14
CDR3 protein: ASSQDPGLAGGPGYEQY

J gene: TRBJ1-2
D gene: -
V gene: TRBV29-1
CDR3 protein: SVEGAGSPYGYT

J gene: TRBJ1-1
D gene: TRBD1
V gene: TRBV7-9
CDR3 protein: ASSSQGDTEAF

J gene: TRBJ1-1
D gene: -
V gene: TRBV5-1
CDR3 protein: ASSLAHDRTEAF

J gene: TRBJ2-1
D gene: -
V gene: TRBV29-1
CDR3 protein: SVGGTDYNEQF

J gene: TRBJ2-5
D gene: TRBD2
V gene: TRBV9
CDR3 protein: ASSVSGRGEETQY

J gene: TRBJ2-7
D gene: -
V gene: TRBV5-1
CDR3 protein: ASSLRTGRIDYEQY

J gene: TRBJ2-1
D gene: TRBD2
V gene: TRBV18
CDR3 protein: ASSSRDYLADEQF

J gene: TRBJ1-4
D gene: TRBD1
V gene: TRBV6-1
CDR3 protein: ASSERTGEGSELF

J gene: TRBJ2-1
D gene: -
V gene: TRBV5-6
CDR3 protein: ASSWIGSSNEQF

J gene: TRBJ1-1
D gene: -
V gene: TRBV5-6
CDR3 protein: ASSYSGTEAF

J gene: TRBJ2-5
D gene: TRBD1
V gene: TRBV5-1
CDR3 protein: ASSLGTGEKTQY

J gene: TRBJ1-1
D gene: -
V gene: TRBV29-1
CDR3 protein: SAGRTVNTEAF

J gene: TRBJ1-5
D gene: -
V gene: TRBV2
CDR3 protein: ASSVTDNQPQH

J gene: TRBJ2-1
D gene: -
V gene: TRBV5-4
CDR3 protein: ASSLAQVEGEASNEQF

J gene: TRBJ1-4
D gene: -
V gene: TRBV9
CDR3 protein: ASSVLQGSGEKLF